Below are 22 T cell receptor beta chains sequenced from a single sample in a study of T-cell memory formation after mild COVID-19. Via MiXCR, TCRdb re-called the 5' RACE reads, giving one row per CDR3 protein. This sample has 270,000 or so distinct CDR3 sequences, with around 17% found just once. Sequencing was performed on PBMCs or a T cell subset sorted from them (not recorded which). These receptors all stem from a man between 18 and 29 years old who had mild COVID-19 (a few samples of this study predate the infection). Cell type and time point are not known.

The chain combines TRBV29-1 with TRBJ1-1; no reliable D call. Germline values: CDR1 SQVTM, CDR2 ANQGSEA. This CDR3 has 14 residues. The V gene lost 1 base and the J gene lost 1 base, with 10 bases spanning the gap. CDR3 coding DNA: TGCAGCGTTGAAGTGACCCAACGGAACACTGAAGCTTTCTTT. This codes for CSVEVTQRNTEAFF. The full variable domain, in which reference TRBV29-1 and TRBJ1-1 provide the parts outside the CDR3, is SAVISQKPSRDICQRGTSLTIQCQVDSQVTMMFWYRQQPGQSLTLIATANQGSEATYESGFVIDKFPISRPNLTFSTLTVSNMSPEDSSIYLCSVEVTQRNTEAFFGQGTRLTVV.

This clonotype was seen ten or more times. The chain recombines TRBV4-1 with TRBJ2-3; TRBD2 matches at 10 bases. Germline V gene lookup returns CDR1 MGHRA and CDR2 YSYEKL. The CDR3 covers 15 residues. V shed 1 base, J shed 4 bases, and the junction held 2 bases outside the gene matches. The chain's CDR3 is CASSQGLAGADTQYF. The CDR3, as DNA: TGCGCCAGCAGCCAAGGACTAGCGGGCGCAGATACGCAGTATTTT.

The chain combines TRBV7-2 with TRBJ1-2; 7 nucleotides agree with TRBD1. Trimming at V came to 9 bases and at J to 4 bases, leaving 14 bases not matched to a gene. CDR3 size: 15 residues. Germline V gene data show CDR1 as SGHTA and CDR2 as FQGNSA. CDR3 loop: CASSRGGALGYGYTF. CDR3 sequence (DNA): TGTGCCAGTAGCAGGGGGGGGGCGCTTGGCTATGGCTACACCTTC.

The chain joins TRBV4-3 to TRBJ2-5; 11 nucleotides match TRBD2. V lost 0 bases to trimming and J lost 3 bases; unmatched junction nucleotides: 0. Germline CDR1 LGHNA, CDR2 YSLEER. This CDR3 is 15 amino acids long. The CDR3 bases are TGCGCCAGCAGCCAAGAACTAGCGGGAGAAGAGACCCAGTACTTC. This codes for CASSQELAGEETQYF.

On this clonotype itself: At one end, the junction sequence differs from germline, possibly due to a read error. The chain couples TRBV5-5 to TRBJ1-1; D remains unclear. There are 11 residues in the CDR3. CDR1 is SGHKS and CDR2 is YYEKEE in the germline V gene (reference sequence). The CDR3 spells CASSLGTEALF. In DNA form, the CDR3 reads TGTGCCAGCAGCTTGGGCACTGAAGCTTTATTT.

V gene TRBV5-1 combines with J gene TRBJ1-6, with TRBD1 identical over 9 bases. Germline CDR1 reads SGHRS; CDR2 reads YFSETQ. CDR3 length: 17 amino acids. Trimming removed 4 bases from V and 7 bases from J; junction bases left unmatched: 12. The CDR3 region is CASSRGNTDRGNSPLHF. CDR3 bases: TGCGCCAGCAGCCGAGGGAACACCGACAGGGGGAATTCACCCCTCCACTTT.

The chain carries TRBV4-3 and TRBJ2-1, with D perhaps TRBD1 (7 bases). The CDR3 is 19 residues long. Trimming pared 0 bases from V and 5 bases from J, leaving 23 bases between. Germline loops: CDR1 LGHNA, CDR2 YSLEER. The CDR3 coding sequence is TGCGCCAGCAGCCAAGATCCTGTCGCGGGCAGGGGGGACCACAATGAGCAGTTCTTC. This translates into CASSQDPVAGRGDHNEQFF.

This clonotype was observed a few times. The V call is TRBV7-8, the J call TRBJ2-7, with D unclear. CDR1 is SGHVS and CDR2 is FQNEAQ in the germline V gene. V lost 0 bases and J lost 3, with 12 bases in between. The CDR3 has 15 residues. This CDR3 reads CASSLASQRNYEQYF. Here the CDR3 DNA reads TGTGCCAGCAGCTTAGCGTCACAGCGCAACTACGAGCAGTACTTC.

This clonotype appeared many times. The rearrangement links TRBV15 to TRBJ2-2; weak D call: TRBD2 (6 bases). The V and J ends lost 6 bases and 3 bases respectively, with 14 bases between them. This CDR3 has 15 amino acids. Germline assignment: CDR1 LNHNV and CDR2 YYDKDF (reference sequence). This CDR3 is CATSFRDSYTGELFF. The CDR3 DNA follows: TGTGCCACCAGTTTCCGGGACTCGTACACCGGGGAGCTGTTTTTT.

This clonotype appeared a few times. The chain uses TRBV18 and TRBJ1-1; TRBD1 matches at 7 bases. CDR1 is KGHSH, CDR2 LQKENI, per germline. The CDR3 length is 15 residues. Unmatched junction bases numbered 12, after V lost 4 bases and J lost 7 bases. In DNA form, the CDR3 reads TGTGCCAGCTCACTTTTTGGACAGGAGCGACGTGAAGCTTTCTTT. This sequence encodes CASSLFGQERREAFF.

The J gene is TRBJ2-3, the V gene TRBV27, with 7 nucleotides matching TRBD2. CDR1 and CDR2 from the germline V gene are MNHEY and SMNVEV (reference sequence). The length of the CDR3 is 15 residues. The V gene end was trimmed by 3 bases and the J gene end by 7 bases; junction bases not matched to a gene: 10. CDR3 DNA sequence: TGTGCCAGCAGTTTGTCGGCGGGGGTGCAAAATACGCAGTATTTT. Amino acid sequence: CASSLSAGVQNTQYF.

The chain carries TRBV12-3 or TRBV12-4 and TRBJ2-4, with D tentatively TRBD2 (6 bases). The CDR3 covers 14 residues. Trimming stripped 6 bases from V and 0 bases from J, with 9 bases between. The CDR3 DNA sequence: TGTGCCAGCAGACCAGCGGGAGCCAAAAACATTCAGTACTTC. This gives the protein CASRPAGAKNIQYF.

Only a few counts were recorded for this clonotype. The rearrangement links TRBV7-2 to TRBJ1-1, with TRBD1 matching over 10 bases. Germline CDR1 reads SGHTA; CDR2 reads FQGNSA. This CDR3 comprises 15 residues. V trimming: 5 bases; J trimming: 4 bases; junction bases outside the gene matches: 7. The CDR3 DNA is TGTGCCAGCAGCCCGGGACAGGGGAAGATCACTGAAGCTTTCTTT. Translation: CASSPGQGKITEAFF.

This chain connects TRBV4-3 to TRBJ1-4, with no clear D. The germline CDR1 and CDR2 sequences are LGHNA and YSLEER. This CDR3 has 15 residues. Trimming took off 0 bases at V and 8 bases at J, with 13 bases between the two ends. The CDR3 reads CASSQDVGSGEKLFF. The CDR3 coding sequence is TGCGCCAGCAGCCAAGATGTCGGTTCGGGAGAAAAACTGTTTTTT.

The chain has TRBV12-3 or TRBV12-4 and TRBJ2-2; D is unclear. Trimming stripped 5 bases from V and 12 bases from J, with 13 bases between. The CDR3 sequence is 12 residues long. The CDR3 DNA reads as TGTGCCAGCAGTCCAGCGCCAACGAAGCTGTTTTTT. As protein: CASSPAPTKLFF.

The rearrangement links TRBV7-9 to TRBJ2-5, with 9 bases aligning to TRBD2. V lost 3 bases, J lost 0 bases, and 11 bases stayed unmatched. Germline assignment: CDR1 SEHNR and CDR2 FQNEAQ (reference sequence). The CDR3 consists of 18 residues. The CDR3 is CASSFRSGGRRYQETQYF. CDR3 bases: TGTGCCAGCAGCTTTCGGAGCGGGGGGCGCCGGTACCAAGAGACCCAGTACTTC. Together with reference TRBV7-9 and TRBJ2-5, the CDR3 gives the full variable domain: DTGVSQNPRHKITKRGQNVTFRCDPISEHNRLYWYRQTLGQGPEFLTYFQNEAQLEKSRLLSDRFSAERPKGSFSTLEIQRTEQGDSAMYLCASSFRSGGRRYQETQYFGPGTRLLVL.

The gene calls are TRBV6-5 and TRBJ2-5; D call uncertain. V shed 6 bases and J shed 4 bases, with 9 bases lying between them. The CDR3 has 12 residues. Germline V gene sequence: CDR1 MNHEY, CDR2 SVGAGI. The CDR3: CASSNSRETQYF. CDR3 in DNA: TGTGCCAGCAGCAACAGTCGAGAGACCCAGTACTTC.

This clonotype came up a few times. The chain carries TRBV4-3 and TRBJ1-1; no reliable D call. The CDR3 spans 17 residues. CDR1 and CDR2 from the germline V gene are LGHNA and YSLEER. V dropped 1 base and J dropped 0 bases, with 15 bases sitting between them. CDR3 sequence (DNA): TGCGCCAGCAGCCAAGGCCCCGGTCGCATCCTGAACACTGAAGCTTTCTTT. Translated, it gives CASSQGPGRILNTEAFF.

The rearrangement joins TRBV12-3 or TRBV12-4 to TRBJ2-5; TRBD2 might be the D (6 bases). Trimming removed 5 bases at V and 5 bases at J, with 15 bases between. The CDR3 is 14 residues long. CDR3 in amino acids: CASSLGTGGETQYF. The CDR3, as DNA: TGTGCCAGCAGTCTCGGGACTGGCGGCGAGACCCAGTACTTC.

The chain couples TRBV27 to TRBJ2-7; D gene ambiguous. The CDR3 runs to 13 residues. Per the germline V gene, CDR1 is MNHEY and CDR2 is SMNVEV (reference sequence). V lost 5 bases, J lost 2 bases, and 10 bases lay in between. The CDR3 here is CASSPTITYEQYF. CDR3 coding DNA: TGTGCCAGCAGTCCGACAATTACCTACGAGCAGTACTTC.

This clonotype was observed a few times. The chain links TRBV20-1 to TRBJ1-3; weak D call: TRBD1 (5 bases). Germline CDR1 reads DFQATT; CDR2 reads SNEGSKA (reference sequence). This CDR3 spans 13 amino acids. V gave up 3 bases and J gave up 7 bases, with 13 bases separating them. The CDR3: CSARTDYRNTIYF. CDR3 in DNA: TGCAGTGCTAGGACAGACTATAGGAACACCATATATTTT.

V is TRBV12-3 or TRBV12-4 and J is TRBJ1-4; D gene unclear. CDR3 length: 11 residues. Trimming stripped 6 bases from V and 5 bases from J, with 4 bases between. The CDR3 nucleotides read TGTGCCAGCAGCTGGAATGAAAAACTGTTTTTT. Translation: CASSWNEKLFF.